This is a list of T cell receptor beta chains from one sample in a study of OX40 agonist ivuxolimab in advanced cancers. TCRdb's table, derived via immunoSEQ multiplex PCR, lists solely in-frame clones and lacks some. The sample records under 90,000 clones, around 89% being singletons. Specimen: CD4+ or CD8+ T cells sorted from blood, collected in a trial of the OX40 agonist ivuxolimab. These receptors all stem from an adult with an advanced solid tumor such as melanoma, head and neck, liver or kidney cancer. Each CDR3 is given without its conserved first and last residue. D genes are given only for firm matches.

j_call d_call v_call cdr3_aa
TRBJ2-5 TRBD2 TRBV5-1 ASSLGLAGGQETQY
TRBJ2-7 NA TRBV28 ASSWTRYEQY
TRBJ1-1 NA TRBV9 ASSPRPNTEAF
TRBJ2-7 NA TRBV27 ASSSLKSGVY
TRBJ2-3 NA TRBV4-3 ASSQRASLDTQY
TRBJ2-7 NA TRBV4-1 ASSSTPAYEQY
TRBJ2-1 NA TRBV18 ASSPPPRGDEQF
TRBJ1-3 NA TRBV5-4 ASSLGGASSGNTIY
TRBJ2-7 NA TRBV5-8 ASSLRTTSGSQQY
TRBJ1-1 TRBD1 TRBV6-5 ASSYDRDPYTEAF
TRBJ2-2 TRBD1 TRBV19 ASTPRDRGNTGELF
TRBJ2-1 TRBD2 TRBV28 ASSFGLAANNEQF
TRBJ1-4 TRBD1 TRBV20-1 SARRDRQLF
TRBJ1-3 NA TRBV7-8 ASSLATASGNTIY
TRBJ1-6 NA TRBV27 ASSLRSRVVNSPLH
TRBJ1-2 TRBD1 TRBV5-1 ASSLSGTGGSSYGYT
TRBJ2-7 NA TRBV27 ASSLYPGEQY
TRBJ1-5 NA TRBV9 ASSVGVGGGPQH
TRBJ2-7 NA TRBV25-1 ASSGGGERGVYEQY
TRBJ2-3 NA TRBV6-5 ASGTDTQY
TRBJ2-7 NA TRBV27 YPGPGAYEQY
TRBJ1-5 NA TRBV6-5 ASSSWATSNQPQH
TRBJ2-1 NA TRBV27 ASSHYNEQF
TRBJ2-5 TRBD1 TRBV7-6 ASSLARQGASH
TRBJ1-3 NA TRBV30 AWCPFGTGGNTIY
TRBJ1-2 NA TRBV10-3 AISATDSAYYGYT
TRBJ2-7 NA TRBV28 ASSLEQLGQY
TRBJ2-7 TRBD2 TRBV7-2 ASRLSGSYEQY
NA TRBD2 TRBV4-1 ASSQDAAGGFYEQY
TRBJ2-3 NA TRBV19 ASSLTDTQY
TRBJ1-5 NA TRBV14 ASSLTGRNQPQH
TRBJ2-6 NA TRBV19 ASQKTEGVYARSGANVLT
TRBJ2-7 NA TRBV2 ASSENSYEQY
TRBJ2-1 TRBD1 TRBV2 ASSGTGEFGQF
TRBJ2-1 TRBD1 TRBV28 ASSSINFRGTGLLDEQF